The subject of this entry is one TCR beta chain. This clone appeared a few times. The antigen it recognizes is unknown. Base qualities were left out, and no much larger clone turns up one base away. The data were obtained in a study of T cell responses to AZD1222 COVID-19 vaccine listed by TCRdb under 2021. Context from the whole study: TCR sequencing was performed for about 240 trial participants, of whom around 210 were given two doses of AZD1222 and roughly 25 were given two doses of MenACWY control vaccine. Trial participants were enrolled by age into 18-55, 56-69 and 70-plus year subgroups, with roughly 160, 29 and 62 TCR-sequenced participants respectively. Findings and caveats that apply to the study as a whole: The vaccine-associated CD4 TCRs covered the entire spike protein, and the dominant responses fell in regions 160-218 and 743-854. Participants were mostly white British, with more females than males. The authors suggested clonal diversity may have been underestimated. Because no day 14 peak-response samples were available, repertoires were characterized only after the peak T cell response. Conclusions about previously exposed vaccinees are limited, since just a handful of AZD1222 recipients were seropositive for SARS-CoV-2 at baseline. The 56-69-year group was small, and its depth increase did not reach significance, likely because of low power. After two AZD1222 doses, spike-specific TCR breadth and depth were significantly higher than at day 0 and than in MenACWY recipients. Epitopes outside the regions mutated in the B.1.351 and B.1.1.7 variants were reportedly recognized by nearly half of the unique spike-specific TCRs.

CDR1 and CDR2 (SEHNR, FQNEAQ) derive from the germline V gene (reference sequence). From cysteine to phenylalanine, the CDR3 is 15 amino acids long. The entry retains the CDR3 DNA only, 45 bases that are in frame from base 1. Trimming removed 4 bases from V and 4 bases from J, leaving 17 bases between the germline ends. The CDR3 regions of human TCRbeta chains were analyzed by immunosequencing. Per the source publication's procedure: TCRs in the repertoires were matched against a reference library of SARS-CoV-2-specific TCRs that had been generated with the MIRA antigen-specificity platform. Breadth was defined as the fraction of unique TCRs that were SARS-CoV-2-associated, and depth was defined as the fraction of total T cells that were SARS-CoV-2-associated. Using the MIRA data, each spike-specific TCR was assigned both to the spike region to which the TCR was reactive and to a CD4 or CD8 class. Log10-transformed breadth and depth values were compared by one-way ANOVA with Sidak's multiple comparisons tests. TCRdb re-hosts the immuneACCESS table, in-frame sequences only. Its copies lack some clones; in the studies checked, an unresolved V gene accounts for under half of them, and the cause for the rest is not known. That table is the source of V, J and clone size, and D and trimming were worked out from the DNA. This sample is represented by under 95,000 clones; 80% to 90% of them were singletons. The ten largest account for under 11% of the sample.

In the paper's terms, the time point label means: about 28 days (+/-7) after the second vaccine dose. AZD1222 recipients given second doses at about 4 weeks or at about 12 weeks were pooled, since spike-specific TCR depth and breadth were not found to differ between the two schedules. Samples from vaccinated people were obtained from the UK trials COV001 and COV002, which included a single-blind randomized controlled phase 2/3 trial of AZD1222 (ChAdOx1 nCoV-19) in healthy adults. Trial participant PBMC samples were collected at day 0 and day 28 after the second dose for TCRbeta chain sequencing. This clonotype was sampled from an adult who received the AZD1222 COVID-19 vaccine. The sample consisted of peripheral blood, taken 28 days after the second AZD1222 dose. This chain is built from TRBV7-9 and TRBJ2-7, with TRBD1 as a weak D call on 5 bases. The DNA sequence reads TGTGCCAGCAGCTCACCGCAGGGCGTGTCTTACGAGCAGTACTTC. Its amino acids are CASSSPQGVSYEQYF.